The entry that follows covers one T cell receptor (beta chain) sequence. This entry is derived from a study of blood T cell repertoires in COVID-19. Authors' data handling: Estimated nucleated cell counts came from reference gene primer amplification. Libraries were prepared by immunoSEQ multiplex PCR; TCRdb keeps only in-frame clonotypes and omits some of them. The DNA was the basis for D and trimming; V, J and clone size are from that table. The sample shows around 300,000 clones, approximately 86% of them seen only once. Germline V CDR1 and CDR2: MNHNY, SVGAGI (reference sequence). The CDR3 totals 12 residues. The germline V and J ends were trimmed by 6 bases and 7 bases, with 13 bases remaining between them. Participant age was roughly 18 to 90 years, and participants resided in fewer than 30 US areas. All recovered Cohort 3 donors got two negative PCRs, got clearance, or saw symptom resolution.

The sample comprised PBMCs or T cells enriched from blood (not recorded which). The chain employs TRBV6-6 and TRBJ2-7, with D tentatively TRBD1 (5 bases). This TCR derives from a woman aged 30 to 39 who had recovered from COVID-19. In DNA form, the CDR3 reads TGTGCCAGCAGGATCGACAGTCGAGAGCAGTACTTC. Its protein product is CASRIDSREQYF.